The 19 T cell receptor beta chains listed next were all sequenced from one sample in a study of blood T cells in healthy people across ages (dated by TCRdb to 2015 to 2017). Library preparation was by 5' RACE. Sequencing was performed on an Illumina HiSeq 2500. A second PCR of roughly 6 to 12 cycles was performed with a sample-barcoded 5' primer and a J-beta primer mix. TCRdb trimmed the raw reads at Q25, called clones with MiXCR and kept productive beta chains. Rows with one shared CDR3 protein collapse into an entry with the most common genes and DNA. Within this sample are roughly 800,000 distinct CDR3 sequences, with 25% of them counted one time only. 9.4% of the sample belongs to the ten largest clones. A further study also used this sample, focusing on T cells of mothers and their children.

Material for sequencing was blood. Receptor source: a boy aged 10-17 years in good health.

This clonotype has only a few counts. The rearrangement links TRBV6-2 or TRBV6-3 to TRBJ2-1, with TRBD2 matching over 12 bases. The tail of the sequence fits TRBJ2-7 better, so the J call may be wrong. The CDR3 runs 15 residues. Germline CDR1 and CDR2: MNHEY and SVGEGT. The CDR3 region has the DNA TGTGCCAGCAGGGGGACTAGCGGGTCCTCCTACGAGCAGTACTTC. This gives the protein CASRGTSGSSYEQYF.

This clonotype showed up just a few times. CDR3 in amino acids: CASSYAARLFELNEQFF. For the CDR3, the DNA is TGTGCCAGCAGTTACGCGGCAAGACTTTTTGAATTGAATGAGCAGTTCTTC. The gene calls are TRBV6-5 and TRBJ2-1; D remains ambiguous. The CDR3 sequence is 17 residues long. Germline values: CDR1 MNHEY, CDR2 SVGAGI. The V and J ends lost 2 bases and 7 bases respectively, with 21 bases between them.

This clonotype was recorded a few times. This chain joins TRBV5-1 and TRBJ2-5, with D tentatively TRBD1 or TRBD2 (6 bases each). The DNA end is more similar to TRBJ2-1, so the J call may be wrong. Germline CDR1 reads SGHRS; CDR2 reads YFSETQ. The CDR3 loop spans 14 amino acids. The CDR3 loop is CASSSLGGYNEQFF. CDR3 nucleotide sequence: TGCGCCAGCAGCTCCCTAGGGGGGTACAATGAGCAGTTCTTC.

Only a few counts were recorded for this clonotype. This chain uses TRBV7-8 with TRBJ2-2; TRBD2 might be the D (5 bases). The germline CDR1 and CDR2 sequences are SGHVS and FQNEAQ. Trimming took 3 bases from V and 1 from J, leaving 12 bases between them. The CDR3 is 16 residues long. DNA for the CDR3: TGTGCCAGCAGCTTTGCCCATGCGGGGAACACCGGGGAGCTGTTTTTT. This sequence encodes CASSFAHAGNTGELFF.

The table lists this clonotype with a few counts. The J gene is TRBJ1-4, the V gene TRBV4-3; 9 bases map to TRBD1. The CDR3 totals 17 residues. V lost 4 bases and J lost 0; bases outside the gene matches: 6. Germline assignment: CDR1 LGHNA and CDR2 YSLEER. The CDR3 protein is CASSPGQGSPTNEKLFF. CDR3 DNA: TGCGCCAGCAGCCCGGGACAGGGAAGTCCAACTAATGAAAAACTGTTTTTT.

The J gene is TRBJ2-5, the V gene TRBV20-1; 8 positions match TRBD1. The J call may not be correct, given that the DNA end is closer to TRBJ2-1. CDR1 DFQATT and CDR2 SNEGSKA come from the germline V gene (reference sequence). The length of the CDR3 is 16 residues. The CDR3 DNA reads as TGCAGTGCTAGAGAATCTGGACAGGGTATCTCCAATGAGCAGTTCTTC. It specifies CSARESGQGISNEQFF.

This sequence joins TRBV6-4 and TRBJ2-3; D unresolved. Trimming left V 2 bases short and J 2 bases short, with 11 bases between. This CDR3 contains 15 residues. Germline CDR1 is MRHNA and CDR2 is SNTAGT. DNA for the CDR3: TGTGCCAGCAGTGACCGTCCCTCACCCACAGATACGCAGTATTTT. Protein: CASSDRPSPTDTQYF.

This clonotype has a handful of counts. V usage is TRBV27 and J usage is TRBJ2-7, with D tentatively TRBD1 (7 bases). V lost 6 bases to trimming and J lost 2 bases, with 17 bases between them. Germline V gene lookup returns CDR1 MNHEY and CDR2 SMNVEV (reference sequence). This CDR3 has 15 residues. The CDR3 here is CASSLRGDATYEQYF. The DNA of the CDR3 is TGTGCCAGCAGCCTCAGGGGGGATGCTACCTACGAGCAGTACTTC.

This clonotype was seen a few times. J is TRBJ2-7 and V is TRBV28; D might be TRBD1 (6 bases). The length of the CDR3 is 12 residues. V was trimmed by 5 bases and J by 6 bases, leaving 11 bases between them. The germline V gene encodes CDR1 MDHEN and CDR2 SYDVKM. The CDR3 nucleotides read TGTGCCAGCAGTCTCCGACAGGTCGAGCAGTACTTC. Its protein product is CASSLRQVEQYF.

The rearrangement uses TRBV14 and TRBJ2-1; 7 nucleotides agree with TRBD1. CDR1 SGHDN and CDR2 FVKESK come from the germline V gene. J lost 10 bases, V lost 3 bases, and 6 bases had no gene match. The CDR3 consists of 13 residues. The CDR3 protein is CASSHLTGDEQFF. CDR3 coding DNA: TGTGCCAGCAGCCACTTAACAGGGGACGAGCAGTTCTTC.

CDR3 sequence (DNA): TGTGCCACCAGTGAATCCGGGACATACCCCCAAGAGACCCAGTACTTC. This sequence encodes CATSESGTYPQETQYF. This chain joins TRBV24-1 and TRBJ2-5, with D maybe TRBD1 (6 bases). CDR1 KGHDR and CDR2 SFDVKD come from the germline V gene. This CDR3 region has 16 residues. Trimming removed 4 bases at V and 1 base at J, with 15 bases between.

The chain has TRBV7-2 and TRBJ2-7; 11 bases fit TRBD2. J lost 2 bases, V lost 1 base, and 4 bases had no gene match. The CDR3 totals 16 residues. The germline V gene has CDR1 SGHTA and CDR2 FQGNSA. CDR3 in DNA: TGTGCCAGCAGCTTAGGGACTAGCGGGCACCCCTACGAGCAGTACTTC. Translation gives CASSLGTSGHPYEQYF.

V gene TRBV7-9 combines with J gene TRBJ1-2; tentatively, D is TRBD1 (6 bases). Germline CDR1 SEHNR, CDR2 FQNEAQ (reference sequence). The CDR3 covers 13 residues. V lost 3 bases and J 8 bases, leaving 13 bases between the germline ends. CDR3 sequence: CASSFEGGLGYTF. The CDR3 DNA follows: TGTGCCAGCAGCTTCGAGGGGGGCCTCGGCTACACCTTC.

This chain uses TRBV20-1 with TRBJ2-1; the D gene is possibly TRBD2 (7 bases). This CDR3 is 15 amino acids long. V was pared by 6 bases and J by 4 bases, with 19 bases between. Germline values: CDR1 DFQATT, CDR2 SNEGSKA (reference sequence). The CDR3 sequence is CSAPRGGPGYNEQFF. The CDR3 nucleotides read TGCAGTGCCCCCAGGGGAGGGCCGGGATACAATGAGCAGTTCTTC.

The V and J genes are TRBV20-1 and TRBJ1-1, with 7 bases aligning to TRBD1. Germline values: CDR1 DFQATT, CDR2 SNEGSKA (reference sequence). The CDR3 loop spans 17 amino acids. Trimming took 0 bases from V and 4 from J; bases not matched to a gene: 14. The CDR3 sequence is CSARDTKSRQGGTEAFF. As DNA, the CDR3 is TGCAGTGCTAGAGACACCAAGTCAAGACAGGGTGGCACTGAAGCTTTCTTT.

The V gene is TRBV7-2, the J gene TRBJ2-7; 14 nucleotides align to TRBD2. V shed 5 bases, J shed 0 bases, and the junction held 6 bases outside the gene matches. The CDR3 is 17 amino acids. Germline CDR1 SGHTA, CDR2 FQGNSA. The chain's CDR3 is CASSRGTSGSHSYEQYF. The CDR3 bases are TGTGCCAGCAGCCGCGGGACTAGCGGGAGCCACTCCTACGAGCAGTACTTC.

The rearrangement joins TRBV29-1 to TRBJ2-6, with D unresolved. The CDR3 runs to 15 residues. Germline V gene sequence: CDR1 SQVTM, CDR2 ANQGSEA. The V end was cut by 0 bases, the J end by 2 bases, with 8 bases between. The CDR3 DNA follows: TGCAGCGTTGAAGATCAAATGACTGGGGCCAACGTCCTGACTTTC. Its protein product is CSVEDQMTGANVLTF.

This clonotype turned up a few times. The chain joins TRBV6-2 or TRBV6-3 to TRBJ2-1; no clear D gene. Germline V CDR1 and CDR2: MNHEY, SVGEGT. The V end lost 2 bases, the J end lost 9 bases, and 11 bases lay between the germline ends. The CDR3 consists of 13 residues. The DNA of the CDR3 is TGTGCCAGCAGTTACGGAAGGGTCACTGAGCAGTTCTTC. Translating gives CASSYGRVTEQFF.

This clonotype was detected a few times. The genes are TRBV7-8 and TRBJ2-5, with D tentatively TRBD2 (5 bases). Germline CDR1 and CDR2: SGHVS and FQNEAQ. Trimming left V 5 bases short and J 5 bases short, with 21 bases between. The CDR3 contains 16 residues. The CDR3 here is CASSRPADISVETQYF. In DNA, the CDR3 is TGTGCCAGCAGCCGCCCGGCCGATATTAGCGTGGAGACCCAGTACTTC.